The clone carrying this T cell receptor beta chain turned up a few times. Its antigen is unknown. This sample is part of a study of cytomegalovirus exposure and HLA in healthy donors. Study observations and caveats: V- and J-gene trimming of TCR beta was linked (in a later analysis) to a missense DCLRE1C variant. TRBV6-2, TRBV6-3 and some other V segments were unresolvable in 87-base-pair reads. Reports credit the classifier with highly specific, highly sensitive diagnosis of cytomegalovirus status.

The primer mix had 60 Vbeta and 13 Jbeta primers. Measured with immunoSEQ multiplex PCR; TCRdb has only the in-frame clones, and not every one. The sample includes about 94,000 clones, about 80% of them seen just once. Germline values: CDR1 SGHAT, CDR2 FQNNGV. V was pared by 5 bases and J by 0 bases, with 7 bases between. The CDR3 loop spans 13 amino acids. The chain is built from TRBV11-2 and TRBJ1-1; D possibly corresponds to TRBD1 (5 bases). Sequenced material: PBMCs. This sequence originates from a male donor in good health and CMV-seronegative. The CDR3 DNA reads TGTGCCAGCAGCCGACAGATGAACACTGAAGCTTTCTTT. Residues: CASSRQMNTEAFF.